These 10 T cell receptor beta chains were sequenced from one sample in a study of cytomegalovirus exposure and HLA in healthy donors. Profiled with immunoSEQ multiplex PCR; TCRdb holds only in-frame clones, not every one. The sample lists fewer than 200,000 clones, less than 85% occurring once. The sample was PBMCs. The receptors stem from a man aged 18 to 29 in good health and CMV-seropositive.

V gene TRBV7-8 combines with J gene TRBJ2-7; no clear D gene. V gave up 2 bases and J gave up 3 bases, with 20 bases separating them. CDR3 length equals 17 residues. Germline CDR1 is SGHVS and CDR2 is FQNEAQ. CDR3 sequence (DNA): TGTGCCAGCAGCTTAATCCCGGGTAATAACTTCCACTACGAGCAGTACTTC. Its protein is CASSLIPGNNFHYEQYF.

The chain joins TRBV6-1 to TRBJ1-2; 7 bases are shared with TRBD1. CDR3 size: 14 residues. Germline V gene sequence: CDR1 MNHNS, CDR2 SASEGT. V gave up 8 bases and J gave up 7 bases; unmatched junction bases: 13. CDR3 in DNA: TGTGCCAGCTATGGTAGGGACAGAGCCCTTGGCTACACCTTC. This codes for CASYGRDRALGYTF.

This clone was found once. CDR3 nucleotide sequence: TGTGCCAGCAGCGAACCCCCTAGCGGGAGCTCCTACGAGCAGTACTTC. Translation gives CASSEPPSGSSYEQYF. The J gene is TRBJ2-7, the V gene TRBV7-9; TRBD2 aligns across 10 bases. Germline-derived CDR1 and CDR2 are SEHNR and FQNEAQ (reference sequence). V was clipped by 5 bases and J by 0 bases; unmatched bases: 7. This CDR3 has 16 residues.

The chain uses TRBV19 and TRBJ1-2; tentatively, D is TRBD1 (6 bases). Germline CDR1 and CDR2: LNHDA and SQIVND (reference sequence). CDR3 length equals 17 residues. The V and J ends lost 2 bases and 6 bases respectively, with 22 bases between them. The CDR3 bases are TGTGCCAGTAGTATACCCCAAACCTGGAACAGGGCGGATGGCTACACCTTC. Translating gives CASSIPQTWNRADGYTF.

This clone showed up just once. This chain joins TRBV5-1 and TRBJ1-3; no firm D call. Germline CDR1 and CDR2: SGHRS and YFSETQ. V was clipped by 4 bases and J by 0 bases, with 8 bases between them. The CDR3 totals 14 residues. CDR3 sequence reads: CASSAALSGNTIYF. The DNA of the CDR3 is TGCGCCAGCAGCGCGGCCCTCTCTGGAAACACCATATATTTT.

The V and J genes are TRBV28 and TRBJ2-1; 7 bases match TRBD1. Unmatched junction bases numbered 11, after V lost 8 bases and J lost 4 bases. The CDR3 runs to 15 residues. Germline V gene data show CDR1 as MDHEN and CDR2 as SYDVKM. The CDR3: CASGKGQRKYNEQFF. CDR3 coding DNA: TGTGCCAGCGGGAAGGGACAGCGAAAGTACAATGAGCAGTTCTTC.

The rearrangement joins TRBV11-1 to TRBJ1-2; D gene uncertain. The CDR3 has 14 amino acids. Per germline, CDR1 SGHAT and CDR2 FQDESV (reference sequence). Between the trimmed V and J ends, which lost 6 bases and 5 bases, there was a span of 16 bases. The CDR3 DNA is TGTGCCAGCAGTCCGGTCGGGTCCGGTTATGGCTACACCTTC. It encodes CASSPVGSGYGYTF. The full variable domain, rest sourced from reference TRBV11-1 and TRBJ1-2, is EAEVAQSPRYKITEKSQAVAFWCDPISGHATLYWYRQILGQGPELLVQFQDESVVDDSQLPKDRFSAERLKGVDSTLKIQPAELGDSAMYLCASSPVGSGYGYTFGSGTRLTVV.

This rearrangement joins TRBV10-1 to TRBJ2-2; D is uncertain. The germline V gene encodes CDR1 WNHNN and CDR2 SYGVQD (reference sequence). The CDR3 consists of 12 residues. Trimming took off 5 bases at V and 5 bases at J, with 6 bases between the two ends. CDR3 in DNA: TGCGCCAGCAGTCTGAGTACCGGGGAGCTGTTTTTT. Protein sequence: CASSLSTGELFF.

As DNA, the CDR3 is TGTGCCAGCAGCTTGGGGGGTCGCGGGGACGAGCAGTACTTC. Its translation is CASSLGGRGDEQYF. V is TRBV5-4 and J is TRBJ2-7; D perhaps matches TRBD2 (6 bases). The CDR3 contains 14 residues. Germline V lookup: CDR1 SGHNT, CDR2 YYREEE (reference sequence). The ends were cut back, 0 bases at V and 5 bases at J, with 12 bases in the middle.

This clone has just one count. The rearrangement joins TRBV28 to TRBJ1-4, with 7 bases identical to TRBD1. The V gene's germline CDR1 is MDHEN and CDR2 SYDVKM. This CDR3 comprises 15 residues. V was clipped by 6 bases and J by 7 bases; unmatched bases: 11. In DNA form, the CDR3 reads TGTGCCAGCAGCGCTCAGACAGGGATGACTGAAAAACTGTTTTTT. Translated, it gives CASSAQTGMTEKLFF.